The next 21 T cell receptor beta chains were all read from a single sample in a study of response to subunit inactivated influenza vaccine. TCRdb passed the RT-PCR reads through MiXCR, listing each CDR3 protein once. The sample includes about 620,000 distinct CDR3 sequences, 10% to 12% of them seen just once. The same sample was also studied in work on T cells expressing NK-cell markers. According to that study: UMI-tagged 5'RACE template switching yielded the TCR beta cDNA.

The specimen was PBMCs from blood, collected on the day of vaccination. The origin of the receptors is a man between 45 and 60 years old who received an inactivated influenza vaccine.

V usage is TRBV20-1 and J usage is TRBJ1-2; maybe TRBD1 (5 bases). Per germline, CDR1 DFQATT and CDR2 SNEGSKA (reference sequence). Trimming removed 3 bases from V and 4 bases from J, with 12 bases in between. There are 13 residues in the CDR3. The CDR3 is CSASDFQGYGYTF. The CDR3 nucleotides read TGCAGTGCTAGTGATTTCCAGGGCTATGGCTACACCTTC.

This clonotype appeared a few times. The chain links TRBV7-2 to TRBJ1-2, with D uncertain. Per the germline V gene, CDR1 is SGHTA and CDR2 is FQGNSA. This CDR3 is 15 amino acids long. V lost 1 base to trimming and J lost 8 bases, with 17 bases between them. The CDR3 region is CASSLVGSLGPGYTF. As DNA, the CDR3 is TGTGCCAGCAGCTTAGTTGGTTCTCTTGGTCCGGGCTACACCTTC.

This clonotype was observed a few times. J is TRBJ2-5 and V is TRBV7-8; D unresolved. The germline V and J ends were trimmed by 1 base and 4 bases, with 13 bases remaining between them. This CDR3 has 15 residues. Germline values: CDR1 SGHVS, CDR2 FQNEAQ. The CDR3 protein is CASSLGGSMGETQYF. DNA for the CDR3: TGTGCCAGCAGCTTAGGGGGTTCGATGGGAGAGACCCAGTACTTC.

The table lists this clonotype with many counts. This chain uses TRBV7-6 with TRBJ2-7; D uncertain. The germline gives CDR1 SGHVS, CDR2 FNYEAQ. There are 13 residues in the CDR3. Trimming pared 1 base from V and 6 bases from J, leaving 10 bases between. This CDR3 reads CASSLVVAAEQYF. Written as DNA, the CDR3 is TGTGCCAGCAGCTTAGTGGTAGCAGCCGAGCAGTACTTC.

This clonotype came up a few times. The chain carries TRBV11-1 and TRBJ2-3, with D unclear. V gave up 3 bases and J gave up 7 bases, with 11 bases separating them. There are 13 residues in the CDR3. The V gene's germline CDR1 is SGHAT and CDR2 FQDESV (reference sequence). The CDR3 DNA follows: TGTGCCAGCAGCTTGGGTTCGGGCAATACGCAGTATTTT. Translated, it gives CASSLGSGNTQYF.

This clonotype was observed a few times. This chain's CDR3 is CASNSLSTNYGYTF. In nucleotides, the CDR3 is TGTGCCAGCAACTCTCTCTCGACCAACTATGGCTACACCTTC. The gene calls are TRBV7-9 and TRBJ1-2, with unresolved D. V lost 7 bases and J lost 2, with 14 bases in between. The CDR3 is 14 residues long. The V gene's germline CDR1 is SEHNR and CDR2 FQNEAQ (reference sequence).

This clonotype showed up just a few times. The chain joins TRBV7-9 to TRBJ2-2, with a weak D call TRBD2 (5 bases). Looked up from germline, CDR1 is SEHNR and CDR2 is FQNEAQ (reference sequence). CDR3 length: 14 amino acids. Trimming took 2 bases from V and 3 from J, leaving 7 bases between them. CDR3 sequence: CASSLLRDTGELFF. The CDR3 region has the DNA TGTGCCAGCAGCTTACTGCGGGACACCGGGGAGCTGTTTTTT.

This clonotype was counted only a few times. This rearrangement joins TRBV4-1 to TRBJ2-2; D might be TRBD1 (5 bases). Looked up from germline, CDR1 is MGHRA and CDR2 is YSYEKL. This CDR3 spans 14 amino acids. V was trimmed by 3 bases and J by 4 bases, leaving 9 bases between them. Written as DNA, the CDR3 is TGCGCCAGCAGCCATGGGGCAGTCACCGGGGAGCTGTTTTTT. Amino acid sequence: CASSHGAVTGELFF.

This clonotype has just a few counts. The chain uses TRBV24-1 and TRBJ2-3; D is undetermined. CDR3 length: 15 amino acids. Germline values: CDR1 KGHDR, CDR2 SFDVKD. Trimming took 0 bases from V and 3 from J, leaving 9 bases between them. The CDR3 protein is CATSDLEGVTDTQYF. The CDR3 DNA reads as TGTGCCACCAGTGATTTGGAAGGCGTAACAGATACGCAGTATTTT.

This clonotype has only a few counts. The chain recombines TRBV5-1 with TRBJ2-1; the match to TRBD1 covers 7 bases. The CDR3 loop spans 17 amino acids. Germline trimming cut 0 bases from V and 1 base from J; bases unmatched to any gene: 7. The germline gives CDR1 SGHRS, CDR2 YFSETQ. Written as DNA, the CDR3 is TGCGCCAGCAGCTTGGCCGAGGGGGCAAGGTCCTACAATGAGCAGTTCTTC. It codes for CASSLAEGARSYNEQFF.

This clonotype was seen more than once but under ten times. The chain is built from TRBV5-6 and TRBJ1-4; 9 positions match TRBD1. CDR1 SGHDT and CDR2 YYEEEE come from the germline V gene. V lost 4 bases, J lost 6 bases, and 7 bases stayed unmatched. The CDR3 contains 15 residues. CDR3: CASSPKGQGDEKLFF. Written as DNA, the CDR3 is TGTGCCAGCAGCCCGAAGGGACAGGGCGATGAAAAACTGTTTTTT.

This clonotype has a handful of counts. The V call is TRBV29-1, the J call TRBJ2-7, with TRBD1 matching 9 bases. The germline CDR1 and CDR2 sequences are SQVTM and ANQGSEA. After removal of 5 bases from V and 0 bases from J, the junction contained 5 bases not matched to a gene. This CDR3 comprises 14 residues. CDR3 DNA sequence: TGCAGCGTTCAAACGGGACAGGGCTCCTACGAGCAGTACTTC. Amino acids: CSVQTGQGSYEQYF.

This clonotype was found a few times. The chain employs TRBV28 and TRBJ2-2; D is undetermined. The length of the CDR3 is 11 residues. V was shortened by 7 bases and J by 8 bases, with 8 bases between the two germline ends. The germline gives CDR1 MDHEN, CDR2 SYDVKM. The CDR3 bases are TGTGCCAGCAACGTCAAAGGGGAGCTGTTTTTT. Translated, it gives CASNVKGELFF. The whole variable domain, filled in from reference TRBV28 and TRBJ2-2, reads DVKVTQSSRYLVKRTGEKVFLECVQDMDHENMFWYRQDPGLGLRLIYFSYDVKMKEKGDIPEGYSVSREKKERFSLILESASTNQTSMYLCASNVKGELFFGEGSRLTVL.

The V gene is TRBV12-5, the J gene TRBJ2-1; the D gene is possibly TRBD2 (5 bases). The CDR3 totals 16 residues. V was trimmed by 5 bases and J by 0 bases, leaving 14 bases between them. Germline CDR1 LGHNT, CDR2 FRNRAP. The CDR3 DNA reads TGTGCTAGTGGTATGGAAAAGCGGAACTCCTACAATGAGCAGTTCTTC. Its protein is CASGMEKRNSYNEQFF. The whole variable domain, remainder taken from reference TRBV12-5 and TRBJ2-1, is DARVTQTPRHKVTEMGQEVTMRCQPILGHNTVFWYRQTMMQGLELLAYFRNRAPLDDSGMPKDRFSAEMPDATLATLKIQPSEPRDSAVYFCASGMEKRNSYNEQFFGPGTRLTVL.

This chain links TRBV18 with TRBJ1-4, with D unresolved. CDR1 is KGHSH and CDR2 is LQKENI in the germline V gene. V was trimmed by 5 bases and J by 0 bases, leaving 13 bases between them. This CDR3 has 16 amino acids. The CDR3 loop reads CASSDTQTATNEKLFF. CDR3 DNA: TGTGCCAGCTCAGATACTCAAACTGCAACTAATGAAAAACTGTTTTTT.

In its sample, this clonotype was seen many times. As DNA, the CDR3 is TGTGCCAGCAGCCGGGGAAGGCTGGGTCAGCCCCAGCATTTT. Protein sequence: CASSRGRLGQPQHF. The rearrangement uses TRBV3-1 and TRBJ1-5; D is uncertain. CDR3 size: 14 residues. Germline V gene sequence: CDR1 LGHDT, CDR2 YNNKEL (reference sequence). V was shortened by 4 bases and J by 6 bases, with 13 bases between the two germline ends.

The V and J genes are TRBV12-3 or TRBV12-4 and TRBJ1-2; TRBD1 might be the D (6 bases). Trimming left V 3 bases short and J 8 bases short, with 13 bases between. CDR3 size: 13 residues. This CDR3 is CASSFGAGEGYTF. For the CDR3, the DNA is TGTGCCAGCAGTTTCGGGGCAGGGGAAGGCTACACCTTC.

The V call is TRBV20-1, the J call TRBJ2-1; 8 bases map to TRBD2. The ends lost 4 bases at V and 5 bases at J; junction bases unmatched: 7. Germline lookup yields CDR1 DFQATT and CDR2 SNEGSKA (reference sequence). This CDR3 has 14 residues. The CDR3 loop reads CSATDFSGNNEQFF. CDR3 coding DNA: TGCAGTGCTACGGACTTTAGCGGGAACAATGAGCAGTTCTTC.

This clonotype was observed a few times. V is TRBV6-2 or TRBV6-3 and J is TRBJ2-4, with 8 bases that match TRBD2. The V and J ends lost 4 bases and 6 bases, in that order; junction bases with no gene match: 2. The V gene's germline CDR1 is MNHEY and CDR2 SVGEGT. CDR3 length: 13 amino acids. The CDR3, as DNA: TGTGCCAGCAGTTTTGCGGGAGGAAACATTCAGTACTTC. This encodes CASSFAGGNIQYF.

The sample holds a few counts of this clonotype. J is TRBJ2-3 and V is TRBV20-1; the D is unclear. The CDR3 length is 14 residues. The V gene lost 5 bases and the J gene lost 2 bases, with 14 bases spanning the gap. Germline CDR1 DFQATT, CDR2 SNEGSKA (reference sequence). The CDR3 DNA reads TGCAGTGCTGAAATTTACGGAGCCACAGATACGCAGTATTTT. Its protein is CSAEIYGATDTQYF.

The CDR3, as DNA: TGTGCCAGCAGCCAAGAATTCGGCGGGAACACTGAAGCTTTCTTT. The encoded protein is CASSQEFGGNTEAFF. V gene TRBV3-1 combines with J gene TRBJ1-1; D remains ambiguous. This CDR3 is 15 amino acids long. V was pared by 0 bases and J by 1 base, with 9 bases between. CDR1 LGHDT and CDR2 YNNKEL come from the germline V gene (reference sequence).